The following is a TCR beta chain sequence with its context. The specificity of this receptor is unknown. The input lacks base qualities; no much larger clone sits a single base away. This sample is part of a study of T-cell reconstitution after alpha-beta-depleted transplantation in children (dated by TCRdb to 2016 to 2017). In terms of the full investigation: Using TCR repertoire profiling, the study followed T-cell immune reconstitution in a quantitative way in children after TCRalphabeta/CD19-depleted allogeneic hematopoietic cell transplantation.

Per the germline V gene, MDHEN is the CDR1 and SYDVKM is the CDR2. From the cysteine through the phenylalanine, the CDR3 covers 14 amino acids. Only the CDR3 DNA is retained, 42 bases long and in frame from the first base. The junction carries 17 bases between V and J, which are trimmed by 6 bases and 8 bases respectively. Study-level results and caveats: The apparently early recovery of alphabetaT-cell counts about two months after transplant reportedly depended on only several hundred rapidly expanded clones that came from non-depleted graft cells. In some patients, high TCRbeta diversity at day 60 was attributed to recipient T cells and intrathymic progenitors that had survived conditioning. Over subsequent months, a decline in hyperexpanded clone frequencies was noted, and after one year, T-cell counts and TCRbeta diversity were mostly ascribed to newly produced T cells.

The treatment or condition label corresponds to: allogeneic hematopoietic cell transplantation with graft depleted of TCRalphabeta T cells and CD19 B cells. The children who served as transplant recipients had been given grafts of TCRalphabeta/CD19-depleted allogeneic hematopoietic cells. Receptor libraries were prepared by PCR. TCRdb records Illumina HiSeq 2500 as the sequencer. To normalize quantification of the TCRbeta repertoire, the TCR libraries were built with molecular barcoding that relied on unique molecular identifiers. TCRdb reprocessing: public reads trimmed at Q25 with fastp, clones called with MiXCR, in-frame beta chains kept. A single entry per CDR3 protein holds the most common genes and DNA from its merged rows. The sample profile shows fewer than 750,000 distinct CDR3 sequences; 20% to 30% of them were found once. The ten largest account for approximately 33% of the sample.

Recombination linked TRBV28 to TRBJ2-1; possibly the D gene is TRBD2, per 6 matching bases. The sample in question was PBMCs, obtained before TCRalphabeta/CD19-depleted stem cell transplant. The TCR sequence derives from a boy less than two years old with Wiskott-Aldrich syndrome, due to receive a stem cell transplant. In nucleotide form, the sequence is TGTGCCAGCAGCAGGGCCGGAGGGGTGTATGAGCAGTTCTTC. It codes for CASSRAGGVYEQFF.